These T cell receptor beta chains were read from a single sample in a study of blood T cell repertoires in COVID-19. Profiled with immunoSEQ multiplex PCR; TCRdb holds only in-frame clones, not every one. The sample holds approximately 210,000 clones; around four fifths are singletons and the top ten take about 10%. The specimen was peripheral blood. The receptors derive from a woman older than 75 with COVID-19, enrolled during active disease. CDR3s include the opening cysteine and the closing phenylalanine or tryptophan. D genes are given only for firm matches. Expanded clones are given a class, and other clones once, few, many or no size at all.

clone_size: NA; j_call: TRBJ1-2; v_call: TRBV7-2; d_call: TRBD1; cdr3_aa: CASSTGQGAYGYTF; cdr3_nt: TGTGCCAGCAGCACGGGACAGGGGGCCTATGGCTACACCTTC
clone_size: NA; j_call: TRBJ2-1; v_call: TRBV3-1/TRBV3-2; d_call: TRBD1; cdr3_aa: CASSPGWGQGTYNEQFF; cdr3_nt: TGTGCCAGCAGCCCCGGTTGGGGACAGGGAACGTACAATGAGCAGTTCTTC
clone_size: once; j_call: TRBJ1-3; v_call: TRBV30; d_call: NA; cdr3_aa: CASKGVRGRNTIYF; cdr3_nt: TGTGCCTCCAAGGGGGTGCGGGGGAGAAACACCATATATTTT
clone_size: few; j_call: TRBJ2-2; v_call: TRBV18; d_call: NA; cdr3_aa: CASSPISGTGELFF; cdr3_nt: TGTGCCAGCTCACCTATCTCCGGTACCGGGGAGCTGTTTTTT
clone_size: NA; j_call: TRBJ2-3; v_call: TRBV28; d_call: TRBD2; cdr3_aa: CASSPRGSGGTDTQYF; cdr3_nt: TGTGCCAGCAGTCCCAGAGGTAGCGGGGGCACAGATACGCAGTATTTT
clone_size: once; j_call: TRBJ2-5; v_call: TRBV7-2; d_call: TRBD2; cdr3_aa: CASSHRTSARGGTQYF; cdr3_nt: TGTGCCAGCAGCCATAGGACTAGCGCGAGGGGTGGGACCCAGTACTTC
clone_size: NA; j_call: TRBJ1-1; v_call: TRBV7-9; d_call: TRBD1; cdr3_aa: CASSQWTGGATEAFF; cdr3_nt: TGTGCCAGCAGCCAATGGACAGGGGGGGCCACTGAAGCTTTCTTT
clone_size: NA; j_call: TRBJ1-1; v_call: TRBV5-1; d_call: TRBD1; cdr3_aa: CASSSGQGLEAFF; cdr3_nt: TGCGCCAGCAGCTCCGGACAGGGGTTAGAAGCTTTCTTT
clone_size: NA; j_call: TRBJ2-5; v_call: TRBV5-1; d_call: TRBD2; cdr3_aa: CASSRLAGGPETQYF; cdr3_nt: TGCGCCAGCAGTCGACTAGCGGGGGGGCCGGAGACCCAGTACTTC
clone_size: NA; j_call: TRBJ2-3; v_call: TRBV27; d_call: TRBD1; cdr3_aa: CASSPSEGTGYTDTQYF; cdr3_nt: TGTGCCAGCAGCCCCTCAGAGGGGACAGGGTACACAGATACGCAGTATTTT
clone_size: NA; j_call: TRBJ2-7; v_call: TRBV5-4; d_call: TRBD1; cdr3_aa: CASSLGDRGRVYEQYF; cdr3_nt: TGTGCCAGCAGCTTAGGGGACAGGGGGCGTGTGTACGAGCAGTACTTC
clone_size: NA; j_call: TRBJ2-1; v_call: TRBV18; d_call: NA; cdr3_aa: CASSPGRENNEQFF; cdr3_nt: TGTGCCAGCTCACCGGGAAGGGAGAACAATGAGCAGTTCTTC
clone_size: NA; j_call: TRBJ1-5; v_call: TRBV28; d_call: TRBD1; cdr3_aa: CASRRTGQGGQPQHF; cdr3_nt: TGTGCCAGCAGGCGCACGGGACAGGGGGGACAGCCCCAGCATTTT
clone_size: NA; j_call: TRBJ2-1; v_call: TRBV28; d_call: NA; cdr3_aa: CASSKREQFF; cdr3_nt: TGTGCCAGCAGTAAGCGTGAGCAGTTCTTC
clone_size: NA; j_call: TRBJ2-3; v_call: TRBV10-3; d_call: NA; cdr3_aa: CAISGLADTQYF; cdr3_nt: TGTGCCATCAGTGGCCTAGCAGATACGCAGTATTTT
clone_size: NA; j_call: TRBJ1-4; v_call: TRBV19; d_call: NA; cdr3_aa: CASSIGYSPANEKLFF; cdr3_nt: TGTGCCAGTAGTATAGGGTACAGTCCGGCTAATGAAAAACTGTTTTTT
clone_size: NA; j_call: TRBJ1-2; v_call: TRBV12-3/TRBV12-4; d_call: TRBD1; cdr3_aa: CASSADREDYTF; cdr3_nt: TGTGCCAGCAGTGCGGACAGGGAGGACTACACCTTC
clone_size: NA; j_call: TRBJ1-1; v_call: TRBV3-1/TRBV3-2; d_call: NA; cdr3_aa: CASSQETGYTEAFF; cdr3_nt: TGTGCCAGCAGCCAAGAAACGGGATACACTGAAGCTTTCTTT
clone_size: NA; j_call: TRBJ1-5; v_call: TRBV2; d_call: NA; cdr3_aa: CASSEANRAQPQHF; cdr3_nt: TGTGCCAGCAGTGAAGCGAATCGAGCTCAGCCCCAGCATTTT
clone_size: NA; j_call: TRBJ1-1; v_call: TRBV6-5; d_call: NA; cdr3_aa: CASSRGSEAFF; cdr3_nt: TGTGCCAGCAGCCGCGGATCTGAAGCTTTCTTT
clone_size: NA; j_call: TRBJ1-1; v_call: TRBV19; d_call: NA; cdr3_aa: CASGRGSNTEAFF; cdr3_nt: TGTGCCAGCGGGCGGGGATCAAACACTGAAGCTTTCTTT
clone_size: NA; j_call: TRBJ1-2; v_call: TRBV5-4; d_call: NA; cdr3_aa: CASSLEGRGANYGYTF; cdr3_nt: TGTGCCAGCAGCTTGGAAGGCAGGGGAGCTAACTATGGCTACACCTTC
clone_size: NA; j_call: TRBJ2-3; v_call: TRBV12-3/TRBV12-4; d_call: TRBD2; cdr3_aa: CASSFSGADTQYF; cdr3_nt: TGTGCCAGCAGTTTCAGCGGGGCAGATACGCAGTATTTT
clone_size: few; j_call: TRBJ1-1; v_call: TRBV5-1; d_call: TRBD1; cdr3_aa: CASSLATGGQWEAFF; cdr3_nt: TGCGCCAGCAGCTTGGCCACAGGGGGCCAGTGGGAAGCTTTCTTT
clone_size: NA; j_call: TRBJ2-5; v_call: TRBV5-1; d_call: TRBD2; cdr3_aa: CASSLERGLGETQYF; cdr3_nt: TGCGCCAGCAGCTTAGAGCGGGGTTTAGGAGAGACCCAGTACTTC
clone_size: once; j_call: TRBJ1-1; v_call: TRBV4-1; d_call: NA; cdr3_aa: CASSQGTPNTEAFF; cdr3_nt: TGCGCCAGCAGCCAAGGGACACCGAACACTGAAGCTTTCTTT
clone_size: NA; j_call: TRBJ1-6; v_call: TRBV14; d_call: NA; cdr3_aa: CASSRQQGIGSPLHF; cdr3_nt: TGTGCCAGCAGCCGACAACAGGGTATAGGTTCACCCCTCCACTTT
clone_size: NA; j_call: TRBJ1-2; v_call: TRBV28; d_call: NA; cdr3_aa: CASRDINYGYTF; cdr3_nt: TGTGCCAGCCGGGACATTAACTATGGCTACACCTTC
clone_size: once; j_call: TRBJ2-2; v_call: TRBV4-2; d_call: TRBD2; cdr3_aa: CASSQVIGGANTGELFF; cdr3_nt: TGTGCCAGCAGCCAAGTGATCGGGGGGGCGAACACCGGGGAGCTGTTTTTT
clone_size: once; j_call: TRBJ2-6; v_call: TRBV5-6; d_call: NA; cdr3_aa: CASSLITGSGANVLTF; cdr3_nt: TGTGCCAGCAGCTTGATAACGGGTTCTGGGGCCAACGTCCTGACTTTC
clone_size: NA; j_call: TRBJ1-5; v_call: TRBV4-1; d_call: NA; cdr3_aa: CASSRVTQGNSNQPQHF; cdr3_nt: TGCGCCAGCAGCCGTGTCACACAGGGAAATAGCAATCAGCCCCAGCATTTT
clone_size: NA; j_call: TRBJ1-2; v_call: TRBV20-1; d_call: TRBD1; cdr3_aa: CSASKQGAGYTF; cdr3_nt: TGCAGTGCTAGTAAGCAGGGGGCCGGCTACACCTTC
clone_size: NA; j_call: TRBJ2-1; v_call: TRBV29-1; d_call: TRBD1; cdr3_aa: CSVNRGRTGGNEQFF; cdr3_nt: TGCAGCGTTAATAGGGGGCGGACAGGGGGCAATGAGCAGTTCTTC
clone_size: NA; j_call: TRBJ2-1; v_call: TRBV27; d_call: TRBD2; cdr3_aa: CASSLTSGGQSSYNEQFF; cdr3_nt: TGTGCCAGCAGTTTGACTAGCGGGGGCCAAAGCTCCTACAATGAGCAGTTCTTC
clone_size: NA; j_call: TRBJ2-6; v_call: TRBV5-5; d_call: NA; cdr3_aa: CASSLQVPLWANVLTF; cdr3_nt: TGTGCCAGCAGCCTACAGGTGCCCCTCTGGGCCAACGTCCTGACTTTC
clone_size: once; j_call: TRBJ2-3; v_call: TRBV24-1; d_call: NA; cdr3_aa: CATARGTDTQYF; cdr3_nt: TGTGCCACCGCGAGGGGCACAGATACGCAGTATTTT
clone_size: few; j_call: TRBJ1-6; v_call: TRBV6-2/TRBV6-3; d_call: TRBD1; cdr3_aa: CASSYSIGGTGHSPLHF; cdr3_nt: TGTGCCAGCAGTTACTCGATTGGCGGGACAGGGCATTCACCCCTCCACTTT
clone_size: once; j_call: TRBJ1-4; v_call: TRBV10-3; d_call: NA; cdr3_aa: CAISESTPRTNEKLFF; cdr3_nt: TGTGCCATCAGTGAGTCGACTCCCCGAACTAATGAAAAACTGTTTTTT
clone_size: once; j_call: TRBJ2-7; v_call: TRBV30; d_call: NA; cdr3_aa: CAWRRGGTSRGQYF; cdr3_nt: TGTGCCTGGAGGCGAGGGGGAACGTCAAGGGGGCAGTACTTC
clone_size: NA; j_call: TRBJ1-1; v_call: TRBV6-5; d_call: NA; cdr3_aa: CASTVSGNTEAFF; cdr3_nt: TGTGCCAGCACGGTGTCGGGGAACACTGAAGCTTTCTTT
clone_size: NA; j_call: TRBJ1-3; v_call: TRBV5-1; d_call: TRBD1; cdr3_aa: CASSPGTGNSGNTIYF; cdr3_nt: TGCGCCAGCAGCCCCGGGACAGGCAATTCTGGAAACACCATATATTTT
clone_size: NA; j_call: TRBJ1-1; v_call: TRBV4-2; d_call: TRBD1; cdr3_aa: CASSQPGGSTEAFF; cdr3_nt: TGTGCCAGCAGCCAACCAGGGGGAAGCACTGAAGCTTTCTTT
clone_size: NA; j_call: TRBJ2-2; v_call: TRBV6-5; d_call: NA; cdr3_aa: CASSLALAVGGELFF; cdr3_nt: TGTGCCAGCAGTTTGGCCCTAGCTGTCGGGGGGGAGCTGTTTTTT
clone_size: few; j_call: TRBJ1-6; v_call: TRBV2; d_call: TRBD1; cdr3_aa: CASSWTGGGSPLHF; cdr3_nt: TGTGCCAGCAGTTGGACAGGGGGAGGATCACCCCTCCACTTT
clone_size: NA; j_call: TRBJ2-7; v_call: TRBV7-2; d_call: TRBD1; cdr3_aa: CASSPRGDRVAEQYF; cdr3_nt: TGTGCCAGCAGCCCGAGGGGGGACAGGGTGGCAGAGCAGTACTTC
clone_size: NA; j_call: TRBJ1-2; v_call: TRBV2; d_call: NA; cdr3_aa: CASVPSDYGYTF; cdr3_nt: TGTGCCAGCGTCCCATCGGACTATGGCTACACCTTC
clone_size: NA; j_call: TRBJ2-1; v_call: TRBV11-1; d_call: TRBD2; cdr3_aa: CASSLALQRGAENEQFF; cdr3_nt: TGTGCCAGCAGCTTAGCGCTTCAGCGGGGGGCCGAAAATGAGCAGTTCTTC
clone_size: NA; j_call: TRBJ1-3; v_call: TRBV7-2; d_call: TRBD1; cdr3_aa: CASSSSTGPGNTIYF; cdr3_nt: TGTGCCAGCAGCTCTTCGACAGGGCCAGGAAACACCATATATTTT